A single sample is the source of the 8 T cell receptor beta chains below, sequenced in a study of CD4 T cells in relation to SARS-CoV-2 and coronaviruses. CD4+ T cells from unexposed donors were obtained before the COVID-19 pandemic (2011-2018). CD4+ T cells were isolated from the cells after more than nine days of culture. Method: immunoSEQ multiplex PCR; TCRdb's copy keeps in-frame clones and lacks some. This table has some 20,000 clones, more than 70% appearing once. Their target antigens are unknown. Sequencing was done on a sample of CD4+ T cells from PBMCs, cultured in vitro. Receptors were obtained from a human donor in good health.

This chain links TRBV10-1 with TRBJ1-6; TRBD1 matches at 7 bases. V was pared by 6 bases and J by 5 bases, with 4 bases of the junction left unmatched. The CDR3 totals 14 residues. Germline values: CDR1 WNHNN, CDR2 SYGVQD (reference sequence). The CDR3 coding sequence is TGCGCCAGCAGCGTTGGGACAGATAATTCACCCCTCCACTTT. Its translation is CASSVGTDNSPLHF.

V and J are TRBV29-1 and TRBJ1-6; 11 bases align to TRBD1. V lost 7 bases and J lost 9; bases outside the gene matches: 8. The CDR3 length is 14 residues. The V gene's germline CDR1 is SQVTM and CDR2 ANQGSEA. Here the CDR3 reads CSARSGTGGSPLHF. The DNA of the CDR3 is TGCAGCGCCCGCTCGGGGACAGGGGGTTCACCCCTCCACTTT.

This chain connects TRBV18 to TRBJ2-7, with TRBD1 matching over 8 bases. Germline CDR1 and CDR2: KGHSH and LQKENI. The V gene end was trimmed by 6 bases and the J gene end by 2 bases; junction bases not matched to a gene: 12. This CDR3 contains 16 residues. In nucleotides, the CDR3 is TGTGCCAGCTCTCTCGGGGAGGACAGGGCAACCTACGAGCAGTACTTC. The encoded protein is CASSLGEDRATYEQYF.

The rearrangement uses TRBV19 and TRBJ1-5, with D perhaps TRBD1 (5 bases). Deletions cut 5 bases from V and 6 bases from J, with 26 bases between. The CDR3 extends over 18 amino acids. CDR1 LNHDA and CDR2 SQIVND come from the germline V gene (reference sequence). CDR3 nucleotide sequence: TGTGCCAGTAGTTCGGGTGTGGGGGGGAATGCGGTCGGTCAGCCCCAGCATTTT. Translated: CASSSGVGGNAVGQPQHF.

This clone has only one observation. The chain combines TRBV11-2 with TRBJ1-5; 9 nucleotides match TRBD1. Trimming at V came to 1 base and at J to 1 base, leaving 8 bases not matched to a gene. Per germline, CDR1 SGHAT and CDR2 FQNNGV. The CDR3 runs 18 residues. The DNA for the CDR3 is TGTGCCAGCAGCTTAGGACAGGGGGTAGGGTCGAGCAATCAGCCCCAGCATTTT. Its protein is CASSLGQGVGSSNQPQHF.

The chain joins TRBV2 to TRBJ2-1; 9 nucleotides align to TRBD2. The V and J ends lost 3 bases and 7 bases, in that order; junction bases with no gene match: 7. The germline CDR1 and CDR2 sequences are SNHLY and FYNNEI. The length of the CDR3 is 15 residues. The chain's CDR3 is CASSDLGREGNEQFF. The CDR3 DNA reads as TGTGCCAGCAGTGATCTCGGGCGGGAGGGGAATGAGCAGTTCTTC.

The chain joins TRBV3-1 (or the pseudogene TRBV3-2) to TRBJ2-2; D remains ambiguous. The ends were cut back, 5 bases at V and 7 bases at J, with 14 bases in the middle. The germline gives CDR1 LGHDT, CDR2 YNNKEL (reference sequence). CDR3 length equals 14 residues. CDR3 bases: TGTGCCAGCAGCAAAGTCGTTTCGGACGGGGAGCTGTTTTTT. Protein sequence: CASSKVVSDGELFF.

This clone rates as medium-sized. V is TRBV11-2 and J is TRBJ2-7, with D perhaps matching TRBD2 (9 bases). CDR3 length: 16 amino acids. The V gene lost 5 bases and the J gene lost 6 bases, with 23 bases spanning the gap. Per germline, CDR1 SGHAT and CDR2 FQNNGV. The CDR3 protein is CASSPQGAGGFGEQYF. In DNA, the CDR3 is TGTGCCAGCAGCCCTCAGGGGGCGGGAGGGTTTGGCGAGCAGTACTTC.